This T cell receptor (beta chain) was retrieved from a study of control samples from healthy donors and cancer patients. TCRdb's copy holds only in-frame clones and misses some; the assay was immunoSEQ multiplex PCR. Of 130,000 to 150,000 clones in the sample, 85% to 95% were seen once. CDR1 is SEHNR, CDR2 FQNEAQ, per germline (reference sequence). Trimming removed 1 base from V and 2 bases from J; junction bases left unmatched: 4. The CDR3 consists of 15 residues. This TCR was recovered from a man between 60 and 75 years old with colorectal cancer. The sample taken for sequencing was PBMCs. The chain is built from TRBV7-9 and TRBJ2-7; 8 bases match TRBD1. The CDR3, as DNA: TGTGCCAGCAGCTTAGGAACAGGGGGACCCTACGAGCAGTACTTC. Translating it yields CASSLGTGGPYEQYF.